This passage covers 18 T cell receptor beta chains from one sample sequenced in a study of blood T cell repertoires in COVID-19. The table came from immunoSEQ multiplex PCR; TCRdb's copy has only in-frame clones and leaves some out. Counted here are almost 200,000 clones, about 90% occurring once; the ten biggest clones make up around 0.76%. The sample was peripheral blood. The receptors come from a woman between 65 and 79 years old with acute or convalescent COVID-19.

The CDR3 DNA reads as TGTGCCAGCGGCCTGGACAGGGGGGAAGGAGATACGCAGTATTTT. Its translation is CASGLDRGEGDTQYF. V and J are TRBV6-5 and TRBJ2-3, with 10 positions matching TRBD1. The CDR3 loop spans 15 amino acids. V was clipped by 8 bases and J by 5 bases; unmatched bases: 10. Germline V gene lookup returns CDR1 MNHEY and CDR2 SVGAGI.

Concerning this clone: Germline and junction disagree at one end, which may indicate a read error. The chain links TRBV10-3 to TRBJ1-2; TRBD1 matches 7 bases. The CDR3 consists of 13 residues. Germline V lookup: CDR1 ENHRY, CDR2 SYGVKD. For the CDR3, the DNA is TGTGCCATCAGTGACCGGACAGGCCAACCAGGACTATTC. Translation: CAISDRTGQPGLF.

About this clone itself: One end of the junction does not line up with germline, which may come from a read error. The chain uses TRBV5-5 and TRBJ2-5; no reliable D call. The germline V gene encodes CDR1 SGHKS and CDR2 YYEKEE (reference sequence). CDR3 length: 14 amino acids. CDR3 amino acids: CASSLALLQETQYF. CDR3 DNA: TGTGCCAGCAGTTTGGCGCTACTCCAAGAGACCCAGTACTTC.

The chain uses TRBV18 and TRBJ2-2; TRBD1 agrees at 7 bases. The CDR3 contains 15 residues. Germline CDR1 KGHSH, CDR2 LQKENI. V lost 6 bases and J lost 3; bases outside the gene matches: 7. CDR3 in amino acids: CASSQDRVYTGELFF. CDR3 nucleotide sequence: TGTGCCAGCTCCCAAGACAGGGTGTACACCGGGGAGCTGTTTTTT.

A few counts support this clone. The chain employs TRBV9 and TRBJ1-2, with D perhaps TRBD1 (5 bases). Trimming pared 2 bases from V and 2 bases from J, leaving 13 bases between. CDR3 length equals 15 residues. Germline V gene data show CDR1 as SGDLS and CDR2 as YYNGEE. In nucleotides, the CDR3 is TGTGCCAGCAGCGTGGGGCAGGGTCCGAACTATGGCTACACCTTC. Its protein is CASSVGQGPNYGYTF.

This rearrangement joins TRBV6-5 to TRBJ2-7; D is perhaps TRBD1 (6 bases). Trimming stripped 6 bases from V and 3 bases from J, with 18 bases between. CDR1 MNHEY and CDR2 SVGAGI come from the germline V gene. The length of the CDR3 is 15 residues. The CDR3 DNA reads TGTGCCAGCAGCCGTACCGGGACAAGAGACTACGAGCAGTACTTC. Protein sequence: CASSRTGTRDYEQYF.

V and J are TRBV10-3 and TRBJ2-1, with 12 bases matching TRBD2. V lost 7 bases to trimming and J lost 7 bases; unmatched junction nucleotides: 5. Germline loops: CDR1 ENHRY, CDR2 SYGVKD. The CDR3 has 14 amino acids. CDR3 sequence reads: CAITMTSGRNEQFF. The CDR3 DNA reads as TGTGCCATCACCATGACTAGCGGGAGAAATGAGCAGTTCTTC.

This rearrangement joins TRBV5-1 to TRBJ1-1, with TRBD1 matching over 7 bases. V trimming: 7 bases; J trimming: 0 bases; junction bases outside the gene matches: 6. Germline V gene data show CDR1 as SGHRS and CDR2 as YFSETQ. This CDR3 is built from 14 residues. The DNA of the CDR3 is TGCGCCAGCGACTTGACAGGGATGAACACTGAAGCTTTCTTT. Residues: CASDLTGMNTEAFF.

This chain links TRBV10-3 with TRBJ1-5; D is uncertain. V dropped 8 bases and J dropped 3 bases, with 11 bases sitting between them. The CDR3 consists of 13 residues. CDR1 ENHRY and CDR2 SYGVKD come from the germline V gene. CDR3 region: CAIREGNNQPQHF. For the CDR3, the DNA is TGTGCCATCCGGGAGGGTAACAATCAGCCCCAGCATTTT.

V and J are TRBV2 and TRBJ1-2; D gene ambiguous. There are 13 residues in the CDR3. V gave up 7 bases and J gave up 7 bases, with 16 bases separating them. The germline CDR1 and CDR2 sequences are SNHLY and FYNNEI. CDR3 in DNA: TGTGCCAGCAAGCCGCCGCAGGATTTTGGCTACACCTTC. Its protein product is CASKPPQDFGYTF.

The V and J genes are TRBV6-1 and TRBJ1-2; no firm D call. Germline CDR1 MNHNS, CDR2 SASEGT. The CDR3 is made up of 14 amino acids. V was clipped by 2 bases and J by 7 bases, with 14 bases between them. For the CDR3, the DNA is TGTGCCAGCAGTGAACGGGTTGGGCGGGGTGGCTACACCTTC. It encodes CASSERVGRGGYTF.

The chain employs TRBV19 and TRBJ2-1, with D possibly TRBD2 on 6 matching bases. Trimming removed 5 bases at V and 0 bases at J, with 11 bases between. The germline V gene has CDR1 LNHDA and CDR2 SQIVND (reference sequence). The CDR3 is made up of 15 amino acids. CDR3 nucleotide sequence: TGTGCCAGTAGTCGGGCGGGGCCCTCCTACAATGAGCAGTTCTTC. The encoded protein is CASSRAGPSYNEQFF.

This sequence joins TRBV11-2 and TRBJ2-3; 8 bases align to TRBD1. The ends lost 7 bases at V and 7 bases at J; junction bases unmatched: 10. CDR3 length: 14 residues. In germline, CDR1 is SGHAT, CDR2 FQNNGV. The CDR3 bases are TGTGCCAGCACAAGAGACAGGGGAGCATATACGCAGTATTTT. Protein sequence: CASTRDRGAYTQYF.

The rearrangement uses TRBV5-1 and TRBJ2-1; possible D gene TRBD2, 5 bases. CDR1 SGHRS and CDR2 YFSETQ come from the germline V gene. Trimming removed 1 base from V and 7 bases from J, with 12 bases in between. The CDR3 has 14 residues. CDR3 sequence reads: CASSLLAGTNEQFF. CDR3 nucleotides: TGCGCCAGCAGCTTGCTAGCCGGAACAAATGAGCAGTTCTTC.

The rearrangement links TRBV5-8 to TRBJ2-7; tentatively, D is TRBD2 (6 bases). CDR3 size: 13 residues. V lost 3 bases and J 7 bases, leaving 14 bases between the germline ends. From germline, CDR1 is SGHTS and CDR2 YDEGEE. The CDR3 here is CASSSRARGEQYF. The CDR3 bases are TGTGCCAGCAGCTCTCGGGCCCGGGGGGAGCAGTACTTC. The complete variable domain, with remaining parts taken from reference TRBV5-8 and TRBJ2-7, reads EAGVTQSPTHLIKTRGQQATLRCSPISGHTSVYWYQQALGLGLQFLLWYDEGEERNRGNFPPRFSGRQFPNYSSELNVNALELEDSALYLCASSSRARGEQYFGPGTRLTVT.

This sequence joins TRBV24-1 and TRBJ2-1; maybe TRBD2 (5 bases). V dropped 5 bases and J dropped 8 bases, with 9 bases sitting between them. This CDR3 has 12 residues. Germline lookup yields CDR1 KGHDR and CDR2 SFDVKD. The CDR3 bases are TGTGCCACCAGTGTATTGGGAGATGAGCAGTTCTTC. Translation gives CATSVLGDEQFF.

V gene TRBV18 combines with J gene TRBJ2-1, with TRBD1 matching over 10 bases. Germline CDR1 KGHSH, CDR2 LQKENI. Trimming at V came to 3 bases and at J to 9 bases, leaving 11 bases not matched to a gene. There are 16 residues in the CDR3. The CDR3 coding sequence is TGTGCCAGCTCACCGCTGGGACAGGGGACTGGGATTGAGCAGTTCTTC. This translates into CASSPLGQGTGIEQFF.

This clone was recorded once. The CDR3 region is CSVSNQGANTEAFF. The CDR3 DNA is TGCAGCGTTTCTAACCAGGGGGCCAACACTGAAGCTTTCTTT. The V and J genes are TRBV29-1 and TRBJ1-1, with 8 bases aligning to TRBD1. The germline CDR1 and CDR2 sequences are SQVTM and ANQGSEA. V was pared by 5 bases and J by 2 bases, with 7 bases of the junction left unmatched. The CDR3 loop spans 14 amino acids.